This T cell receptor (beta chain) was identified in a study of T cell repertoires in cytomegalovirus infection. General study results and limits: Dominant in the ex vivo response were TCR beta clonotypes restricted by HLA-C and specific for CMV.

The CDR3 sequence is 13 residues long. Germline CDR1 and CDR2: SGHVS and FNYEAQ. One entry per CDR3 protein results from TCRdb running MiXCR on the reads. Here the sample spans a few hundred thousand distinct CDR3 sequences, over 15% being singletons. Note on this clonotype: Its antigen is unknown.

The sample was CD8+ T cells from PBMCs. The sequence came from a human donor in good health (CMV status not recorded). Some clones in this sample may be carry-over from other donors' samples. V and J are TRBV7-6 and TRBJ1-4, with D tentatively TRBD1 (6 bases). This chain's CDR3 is CVTPGVTNEKLFF. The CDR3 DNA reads TGTGTCACCCCAGGGGTAACTAATGAAAAACTGTTTTTT.